This entry is about one TCR beta chain. This clone's antigen is unknown. Base qualities are not recorded, but no much larger clone differs from it by a single base. The data were taken from a study of blood T cell repertoires in COVID-19 (dated by TCRdb to about 2020). Turning to the overall study: Samples from collaborators originated in the United States, Italy and Spain and spanned both the acute and convalescent phases of COVID-19. Samples were obtained from the ongoing ImmuneRACE study (first 160 participants) and from about 1,300 subjects provided by 6 global collaborators. Where HLA class I and class II types were available, the types were taken from metadata supplied by the sample provider, not from assay-based typing. Sample metadata almost always included a de-identified subject ID, COVID-19 status, age in years and sex. The repertoires were made available in a free public database intended to serve as a resource for research on the immune response to SARS-CoV-2. The prospective study material was composed of cDNA or gDNA derived from T cells, B-cell-depleted T cells, or PBMCs. Subjects who had been exposed to COVID-19, were actively infected with it, or had recovered from it provided the deeply sampled blood TCRbeta repertoires that made up the dataset.

Enrolling through a virtual design, the prospective study's participants ranged in age from roughly 18 to 95 years and lived across roughly 24 United States geographic areas. To assign participants to cohorts, the prospective study relied on clinical history that participants themselves reported in a screening survey and a study questionnaire. Recovered participants in ImmuneRACE Cohort 3 were defined as having two consecutive negative NP/OP PCR tests, clearance from a healthcare professional, or resolution of symptoms. Each participant in the prospective study had whole blood, serum and a nasopharyngeal or oropharyngeal swab collected by mobile phlebotomists. Additional blood draws and questionnaires over an approximately two-month period could optionally be provided by prospective study participants. Prospective study blood samples were shipped either frozen or at room temperature before DNA extraction.

V drops 2 bases and J drops 5 bases, leaving 9 bases in between. CDR1 SEHNR and CDR2 FQNEAQ are derived from the germline V gene (reference sequence). The CDR3 goes from the cysteine to the phenylalanine over 13 residues. Just the 39-base CDR3 DNA is kept, in frame starting at base 1. Summary of the overall study and its limitations: How much clinical and demographic metadata was included differed by source and by participant, and the metadata was provided uncurated.

TCRbeta CDR3 regions were amplified from genomic DNA by means of the immunoSEQ Assay, a bias-controlled multiplex PCR. In the source study's methods: Nucleated cell counts per sample were estimated from amplification of reference gene primers within the assay. To quantify the absolute abundance of each unique TCRbeta CDR3 rearrangement, sequence reads were collapsed and filtered. For each sample, productive Simpson clonality was calculated by taking the square root of Simpson's diversity index across productive rearrangements. TCRdb's version of the immuneACCESS table is confined to in-frame rearrangements and falls short of the full clone set. An unresolved V gene accounts for under half of the shortfall where checked; the remainder is of unknown origin. The D gene and trimming were derived from the DNA, and the V and J assignments and clone size from that table. The sample has around 300,000 clones on record, around 91% of them singletons. The top ten hold roughly 2.5% of the sample.

Sequencing was done on a sample of PBMCs or T cells enriched from blood (not recorded which). The TCR sequence derives from a woman aged 18 to 35 who had recovered from COVID-19. The chain couples TRBV7-9 to TRBJ2-5, with no reliable assignment of the D segment. The CDR3 region reads CASSLPRRETQYF. In nucleotide form, the sequence is TGTGCCAGCAGCTTACCCCGGCGGGAGACCCAGTACTTC.